This T cell receptor (beta chain) was profiled in a study of CD8 T cells in ankylosing spondylitis. Whole-study results and caveats: Characteristic, it appeared, of ankylosing spondylitis blood was a TCR beta motif of several highly homologous variants.

The V gene's germline CDR1 is ENHRY and CDR2 SYGVKD. Trimming left V 6 bases short and J 6 bases short, with 19 bases between. The CDR3 consists of 15 residues. This clonotype showed up many times. Its antigen is as yet unknown. Each TCR beta library was made by quantitative 5'-RACE that incorporated molecular barcodes. TCRdb passed the 5' RACE reads through MiXCR, listing each CDR3 protein once. The sample has around 230,000 distinct CDR3 sequences, around 9.1% seen once. The clonotype originates from a male donor with ankylosing spondylitis or in good health (not recorded which). This chain joins TRBV10-3 and TRBJ2-3; D remains ambiguous. The source material was blood, either unsorted or a sorted T cell fraction (not recorded which). The CDR3 here is CAIRDPSQAGDTQYF. The CDR3 DNA follows: TGTGCCATCAGGGACCCCTCCCAAGCTGGTGATACGCAGTATTTT.